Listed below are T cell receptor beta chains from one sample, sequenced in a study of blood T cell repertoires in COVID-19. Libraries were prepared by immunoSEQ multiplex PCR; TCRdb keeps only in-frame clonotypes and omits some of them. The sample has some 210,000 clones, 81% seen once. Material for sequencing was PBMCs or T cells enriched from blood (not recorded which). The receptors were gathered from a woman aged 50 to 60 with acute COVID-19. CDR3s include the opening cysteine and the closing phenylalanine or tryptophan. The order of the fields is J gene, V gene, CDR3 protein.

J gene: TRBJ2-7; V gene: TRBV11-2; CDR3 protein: CASSLGLAKHYEQYF
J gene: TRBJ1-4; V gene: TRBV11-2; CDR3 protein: CASSLELLPNEKLFF
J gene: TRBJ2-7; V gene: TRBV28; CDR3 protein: CASSSPGGNSYEQYF
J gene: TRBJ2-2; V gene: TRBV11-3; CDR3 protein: CASSRTAPTGELFF
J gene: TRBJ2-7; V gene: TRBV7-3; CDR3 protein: CASSLSAGVTHEQYF
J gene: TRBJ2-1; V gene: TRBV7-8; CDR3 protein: CASSSARYYGSYNEQFF
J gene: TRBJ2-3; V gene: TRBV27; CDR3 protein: CASSFYNTDTQYF
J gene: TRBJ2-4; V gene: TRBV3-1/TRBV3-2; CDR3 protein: CASSPGVAKNIQYF
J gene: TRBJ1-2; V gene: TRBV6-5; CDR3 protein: CASTFDRLSGYTF
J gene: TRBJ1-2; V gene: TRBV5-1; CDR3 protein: CASSFEAGKYGYTF
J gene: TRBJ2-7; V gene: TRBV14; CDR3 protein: CASSQVRAYEQYF
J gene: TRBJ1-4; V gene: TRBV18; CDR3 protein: CATTLGFEGKLFF
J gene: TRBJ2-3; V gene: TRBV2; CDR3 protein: CASSYSGTDTQYF
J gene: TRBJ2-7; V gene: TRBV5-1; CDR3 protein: CASSFNWGAEYEQYF
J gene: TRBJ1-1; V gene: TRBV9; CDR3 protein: CASSVVPDGKRVMNTEAFF
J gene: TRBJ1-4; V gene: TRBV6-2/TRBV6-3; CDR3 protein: CASSSLTGTNEKLFF